This T cell receptor beta chain was obtained from a study of cytomegalovirus exposure and HLA in healthy donors. Across the whole study: The 90 to 150 validation repertoires and the roughly 670 first-cohort repertoires shared a platform, a later analysis reported. Study-level points and caveats: In vitro testing confirmed three CMV-associated chains as specific for CMV antigens.

Trimming removed 1 base from V and 3 bases from J, with 6 bases in between. Germline lookup yields CDR1 MNHNS and CDR2 SASEGT. CDR3 length: 13 amino acids. Remarks on this clone: Its antigen is still unknown. At the DNA level, this CDR3 is encoded by other sequences in the same sample as well.

Separate from the roughly 710-subject first cohort, the 120-subject validation cohort was the one that the donors belonged to. The repertoire was sequenced with immunoSEQ multiplex PCR; TCRdb's copy has only in-frame clones and lacks some. Of about 360,000 clones in the sample, about nine tenths were seen once. The source of this sequence is a woman aged 18 to 35 in good health and CMV-seronegative. The genes are TRBV6-1 and TRBJ1-2, with D perhaps TRBD1 (6 bases). The material sequenced was PBMCs. CDR3 region: CASSEDRDYGYTF. In nucleotides, the CDR3 is TGTGCCAGCAGTGAAGACAGGGACTATGGCTACACCTTC.